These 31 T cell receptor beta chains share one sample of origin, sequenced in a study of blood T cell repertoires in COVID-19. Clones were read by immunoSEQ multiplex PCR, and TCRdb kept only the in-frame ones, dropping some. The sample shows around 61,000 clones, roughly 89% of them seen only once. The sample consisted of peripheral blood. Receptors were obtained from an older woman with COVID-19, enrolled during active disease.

CDR3 residues: CASDRGHNEQFF. For the CDR3, the DNA is TGTGCCAGCGACAGGGGGCACAATGAGCAGTTCTTC. The chain couples TRBV6-5 to TRBJ2-1, with 10 positions matching TRBD1. Germline values: CDR1 MNHEY, CDR2 SVGAGI. This CDR3 spans 12 amino acids. Trimming took 8 bases from V and 5 from J; bases not matched to a gene: 0.

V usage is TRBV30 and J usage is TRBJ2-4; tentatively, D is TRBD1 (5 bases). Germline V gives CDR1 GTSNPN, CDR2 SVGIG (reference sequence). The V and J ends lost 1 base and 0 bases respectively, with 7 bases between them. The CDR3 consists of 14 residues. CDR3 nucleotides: TGTGCCTGGAGTGGACAGATAGCCAAAAACATTCAGTACTTC. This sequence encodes CAWSGQIAKNIQYF.

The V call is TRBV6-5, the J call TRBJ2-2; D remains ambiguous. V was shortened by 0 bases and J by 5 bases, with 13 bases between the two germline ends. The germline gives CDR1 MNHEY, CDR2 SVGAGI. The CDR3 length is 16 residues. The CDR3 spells CASSYSSRKDTGELFF. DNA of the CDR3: TGTGCCAGCAGTTACTCGAGCAGGAAAGATACCGGGGAGCTGTTTTTT.

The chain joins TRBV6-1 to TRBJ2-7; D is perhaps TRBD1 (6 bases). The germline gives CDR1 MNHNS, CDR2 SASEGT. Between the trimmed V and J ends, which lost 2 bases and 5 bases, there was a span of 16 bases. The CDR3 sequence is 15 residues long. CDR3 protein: CASSESSRGFDEQYF. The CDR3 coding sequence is TGTGCCAGCAGTGAATCCTCGAGGGGGTTCGACGAGCAGTACTTC.

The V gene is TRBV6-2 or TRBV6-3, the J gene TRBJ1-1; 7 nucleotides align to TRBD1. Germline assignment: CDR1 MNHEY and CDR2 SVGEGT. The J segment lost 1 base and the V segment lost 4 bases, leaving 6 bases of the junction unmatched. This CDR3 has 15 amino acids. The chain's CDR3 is CASSSLHRGNTEAFF. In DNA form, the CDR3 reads TGTGCCAGCAGTTCCCTTCACAGGGGGAACACTGAAGCTTTCTTT.

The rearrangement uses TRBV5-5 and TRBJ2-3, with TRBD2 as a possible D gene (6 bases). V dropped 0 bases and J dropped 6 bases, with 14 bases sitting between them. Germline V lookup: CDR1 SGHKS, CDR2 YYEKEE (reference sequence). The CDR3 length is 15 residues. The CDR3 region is CASSLGPGGGDTQYF. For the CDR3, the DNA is TGTGCCAGCAGCTTGGGGCCAGGAGGAGGGGATACGCAGTATTTT.

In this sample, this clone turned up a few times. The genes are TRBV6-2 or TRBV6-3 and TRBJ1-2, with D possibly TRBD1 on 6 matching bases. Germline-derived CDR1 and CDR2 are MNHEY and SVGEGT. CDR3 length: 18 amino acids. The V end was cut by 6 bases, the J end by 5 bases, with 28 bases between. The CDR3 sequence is CASSNLRDTRSFLYGYTF. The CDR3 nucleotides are TGTGCCAGCAGCAACCTCCGGGACACCCGAAGTTTTTTATATGGCTACACCTTC.

This CDR3 is CASSESSGTGDGYTF. The CDR3 DNA is TGCGCCAGCAGTGAGTCGTCCGGGACAGGAGATGGCTACACCTTC. This rearrangement joins TRBV10-2 to TRBJ1-2; 8 nucleotides align to TRBD1. CDR1 and CDR2 (germline): WSHSY, SAAADI. This CDR3 region has 15 residues. Trimming took 0 bases from V and 6 from J; bases not matched to a gene: 6.

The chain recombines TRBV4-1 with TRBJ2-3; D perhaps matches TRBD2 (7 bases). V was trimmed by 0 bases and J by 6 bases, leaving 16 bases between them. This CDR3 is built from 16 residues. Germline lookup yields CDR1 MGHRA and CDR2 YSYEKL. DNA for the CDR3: TGCGCCAGCAGCCAAGATATAGGGACGGGGGGCGATACGCAGTATTTT. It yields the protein CASSQDIGTGGDTQYF.

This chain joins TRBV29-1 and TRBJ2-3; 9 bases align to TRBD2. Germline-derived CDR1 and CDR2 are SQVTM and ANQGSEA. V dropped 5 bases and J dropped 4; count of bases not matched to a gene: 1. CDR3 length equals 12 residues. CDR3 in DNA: TGCAGCGTTCAGCGGGAGGCAGATACGCAGTATTTT. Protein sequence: CSVQREADTQYF.

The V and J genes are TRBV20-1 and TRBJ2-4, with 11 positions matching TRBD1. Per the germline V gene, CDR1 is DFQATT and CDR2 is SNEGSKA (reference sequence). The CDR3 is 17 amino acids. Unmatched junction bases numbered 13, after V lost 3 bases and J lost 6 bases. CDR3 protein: CSASRGQGEIFANIQYF. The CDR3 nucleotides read TGCAGTGCTAGTAGGGGACAGGGGGAAATATTCGCAAACATTCAGTACTTC.

The CDR3 DNA reads as TGTGCCAGCAGCCCAACAGGGGCCGGCTACAATGAGCAGTTCTTC. It is translated as CASSPTGAGYNEQFF. The chain is built from TRBV27 and TRBJ2-1; 7 nucleotides align to TRBD1. The V gene end was trimmed by 6 bases and the J gene end by 3 bases; junction bases not matched to a gene: 8. Germline CDR1 is MNHEY and CDR2 is SMNVEV (reference sequence). The CDR3 is 15 residues long.

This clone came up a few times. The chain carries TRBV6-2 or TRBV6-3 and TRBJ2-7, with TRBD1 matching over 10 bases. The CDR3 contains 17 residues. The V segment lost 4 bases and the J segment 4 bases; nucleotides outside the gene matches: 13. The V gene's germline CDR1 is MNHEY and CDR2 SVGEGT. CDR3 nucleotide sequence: TGTGCCAGCAGTTCTCCCAACCTCCGGACAGGGGGATACGAGCAGTACTTC. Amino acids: CASSSPNLRTGGYEQYF.

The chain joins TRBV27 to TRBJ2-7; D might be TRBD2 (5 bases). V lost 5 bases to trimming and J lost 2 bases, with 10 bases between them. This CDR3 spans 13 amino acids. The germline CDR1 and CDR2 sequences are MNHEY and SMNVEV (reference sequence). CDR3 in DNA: TGTGCCAGCAGTCTTGGACTTACCTACGAGCAGTACTTC. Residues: CASSLGLTYEQYF.

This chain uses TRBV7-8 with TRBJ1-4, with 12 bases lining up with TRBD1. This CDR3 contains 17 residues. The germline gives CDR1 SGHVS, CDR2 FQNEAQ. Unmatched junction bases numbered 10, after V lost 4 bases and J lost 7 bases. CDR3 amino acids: CASSSSAGTGGFEKLFF. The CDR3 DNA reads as TGTGCCAGCAGCTCTAGCGCCGGGACAGGGGGCTTTGAAAAACTGTTTTTT.

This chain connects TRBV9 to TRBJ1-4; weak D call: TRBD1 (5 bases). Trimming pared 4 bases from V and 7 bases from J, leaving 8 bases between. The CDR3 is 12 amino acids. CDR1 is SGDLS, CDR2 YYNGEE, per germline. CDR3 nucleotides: TGTGCCAGCAGCCCCGGGGGTGAAAAACTGTTTTTT. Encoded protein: CASSPGGEKLFF.

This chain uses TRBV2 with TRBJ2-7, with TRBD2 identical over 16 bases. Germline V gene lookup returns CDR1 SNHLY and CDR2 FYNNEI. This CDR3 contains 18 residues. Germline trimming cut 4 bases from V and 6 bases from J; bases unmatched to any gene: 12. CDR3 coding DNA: TGTGCCAGCAGTGTACACCTAGGGACTAGCGGGAGGGCAGGCGAGCAGTACTTC. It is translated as CASSVHLGTSGRAGEQYF.

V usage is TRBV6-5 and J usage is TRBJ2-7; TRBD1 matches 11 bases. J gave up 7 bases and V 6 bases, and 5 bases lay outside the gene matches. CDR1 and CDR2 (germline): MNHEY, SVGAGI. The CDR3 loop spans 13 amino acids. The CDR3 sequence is CASSGQGAGEQYF. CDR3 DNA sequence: TGTGCCAGCAGCGGACAGGGGGCTGGGGAGCAGTACTTC.

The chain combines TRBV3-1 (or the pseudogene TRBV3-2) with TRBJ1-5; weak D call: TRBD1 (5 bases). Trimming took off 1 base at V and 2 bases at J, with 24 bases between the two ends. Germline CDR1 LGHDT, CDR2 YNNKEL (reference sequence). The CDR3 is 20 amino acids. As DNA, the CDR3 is TGTGCCAGCAGCCAAGTTTTTTTGACTTTGGGGACTAATGGCAATCAGCCCCAGCATTTT. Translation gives CASSQVFLTLGTNGNQPQHF.

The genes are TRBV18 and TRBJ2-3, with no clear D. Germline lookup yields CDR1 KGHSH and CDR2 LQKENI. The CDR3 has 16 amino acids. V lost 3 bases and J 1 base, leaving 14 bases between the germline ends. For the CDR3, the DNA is TGTGCCAGCTCACCGACCGACCTGACTCGCACAGATACGCAGTATTTT. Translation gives CASSPTDLTRTDTQYF.

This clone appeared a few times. CDR3 bases: TGCAGTGCTAGTTTCGACCCCGGGGGGATAGGGGGGCGCCAAGAGACCCAGTACTTC. Translated, it gives CSASFDPGGIGGRQETQYF. The J gene is TRBJ2-5, the V gene TRBV20-1, with D tentatively TRBD2 (7 bases). V lost 3 bases, J lost 1 base, and 27 bases lay in between. Germline CDR1 and CDR2: DFQATT and SNEGSKA (reference sequence). The CDR3 contains 19 residues.

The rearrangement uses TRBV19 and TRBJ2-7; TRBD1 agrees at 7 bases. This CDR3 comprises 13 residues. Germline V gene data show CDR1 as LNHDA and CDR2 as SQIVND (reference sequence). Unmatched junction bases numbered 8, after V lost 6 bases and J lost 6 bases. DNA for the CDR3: TGTGCCAGTAGAAACAGGGGAATAAGCGAGCAGTACTTC. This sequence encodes CASRNRGISEQYF. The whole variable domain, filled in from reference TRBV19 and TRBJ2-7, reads DGGITQSPKYLFRKEGQNVTLSCEQNLNHDAMYWYRQDPGQGLRLIYYSQIVNDFQKGDIAEGYSVSREKKESFPLTVTSAQKNPTAFYLCASRNRGISEQYFGPGTRLTVT.

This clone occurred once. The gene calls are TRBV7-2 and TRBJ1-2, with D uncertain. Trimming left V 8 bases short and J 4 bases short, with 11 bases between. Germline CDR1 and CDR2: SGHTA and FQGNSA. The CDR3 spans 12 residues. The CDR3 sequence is CASGASSYGYTF. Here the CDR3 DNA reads TGTGCCAGCGGAGCGAGCAGCTATGGCTACACCTTC.

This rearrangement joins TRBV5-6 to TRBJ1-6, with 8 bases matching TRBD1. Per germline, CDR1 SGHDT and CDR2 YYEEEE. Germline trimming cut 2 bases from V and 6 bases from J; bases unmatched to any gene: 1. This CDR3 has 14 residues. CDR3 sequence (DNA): TGTGCCAGCAGCTTAGGACAGGGTAATTCACCCCTCCACTTT. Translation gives CASSLGQGNSPLHF.

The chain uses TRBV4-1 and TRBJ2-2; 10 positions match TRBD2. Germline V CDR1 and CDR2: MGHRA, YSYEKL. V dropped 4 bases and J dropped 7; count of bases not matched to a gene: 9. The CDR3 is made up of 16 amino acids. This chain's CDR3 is CASSPSSGSVRGELFF. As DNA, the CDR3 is TGCGCCAGCAGCCCTTCTAGCGGGAGTGTACGCGGGGAGCTGTTTTTT.

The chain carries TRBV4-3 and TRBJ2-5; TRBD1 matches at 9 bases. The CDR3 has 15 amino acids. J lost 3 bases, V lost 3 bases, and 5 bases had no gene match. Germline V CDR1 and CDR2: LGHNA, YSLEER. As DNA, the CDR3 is TGCGCCAGCAGCCAGTGGGACAGGGCCGAAGAGACCCAGTACTTC. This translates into CASSQWDRAEETQYF.

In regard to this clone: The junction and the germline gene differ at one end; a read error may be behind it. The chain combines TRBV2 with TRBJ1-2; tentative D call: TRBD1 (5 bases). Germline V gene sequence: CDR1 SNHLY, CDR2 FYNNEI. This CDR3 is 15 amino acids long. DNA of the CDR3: TGTACCAGCAGTGAAGCCTGGCGGGGGTCCTATGGCTACACCTTC. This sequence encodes CTSSEAWRGSYGYTF.

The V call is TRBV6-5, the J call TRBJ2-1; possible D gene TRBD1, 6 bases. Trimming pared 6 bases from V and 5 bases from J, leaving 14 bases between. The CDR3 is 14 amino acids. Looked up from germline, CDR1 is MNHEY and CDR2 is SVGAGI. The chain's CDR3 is CASSPSRTDNEQFF. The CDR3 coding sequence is TGTGCCAGCAGCCCGTCCCGGACAGACAATGAGCAGTTCTTC.

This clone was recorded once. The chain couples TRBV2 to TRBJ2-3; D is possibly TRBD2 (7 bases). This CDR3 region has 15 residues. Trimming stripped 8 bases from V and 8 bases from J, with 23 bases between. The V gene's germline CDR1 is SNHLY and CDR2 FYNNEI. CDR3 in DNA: TGTGCCAGCGGGGGGGCAGTACTTCATGTAGGTACGCAGTATTTT. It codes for CASGGAVLHVGTQYF.

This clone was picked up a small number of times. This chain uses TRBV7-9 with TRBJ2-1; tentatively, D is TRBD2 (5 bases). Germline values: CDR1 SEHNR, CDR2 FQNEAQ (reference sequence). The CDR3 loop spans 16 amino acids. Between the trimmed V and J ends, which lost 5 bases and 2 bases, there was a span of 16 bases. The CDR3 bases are TGTGCCAGCAGCCTCATCGGGGTTGGCCCCTACAATGAGCAGTTCTTC. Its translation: CASSLIGVGPYNEQFF.

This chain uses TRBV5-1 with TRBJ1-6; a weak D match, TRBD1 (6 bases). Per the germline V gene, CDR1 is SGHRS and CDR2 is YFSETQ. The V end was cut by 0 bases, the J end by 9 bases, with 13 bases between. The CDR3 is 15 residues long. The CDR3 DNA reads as TGCGCCAGCAGCTTGGAGCAGGGAGGGGGTTCACCCCTCCACTTT. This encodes CASSLEQGGGSPLHF.